These 18 T cell receptor beta chains were all obtained from the same sample, sequenced in a study of blood T cell repertoires in COVID-19 (dated by TCRdb to the early 2020s). The library was built by means of the immunoSEQ multiplex PCR assay. TCRdb retrieved this table from immuneACCESS and kept in-frame rearrangements only. Not all clones are present; in checked studies, unresolved V genes account for under half, and no reason is known for the remainder. Within this sample are roughly 270,000 clones, with about 82% of them counted one time only. 4.5% to 6% of the sample comes from the top ten. Material: peripheral blood. The receptors shown here come from a man aged 50 to 60 with active or convalescent COVID-19.

In nucleotides, the CDR3 is TGTGCCTGGAGTGTAGGACAATATGGCTACACCTTC. The encoded protein is CAWSVGQYGYTF. The J gene is TRBJ1-2, the V gene TRBV30; D perhaps matches TRBD1 (5 bases). In germline, CDR1 is GTSNPN, CDR2 SVGIG (reference sequence). This CDR3 comprises 12 residues. The V end was cut by 0 bases, the J end by 5 bases, with 7 bases between. Filled out from reference TRBV30 and TRBJ1-2, the complete variable domain reads SQTIHQWPATLVQPVGSPLSLECTVEGTSNPNLYWYRQAAGRGLQLLFYSVGIGQISSEVPQNLSASRPQDRQFILSSKKLLLSDSGFYLCAWSVGQYGYTFGSGTRLTVV.

The chain couples TRBV3-1 (or the pseudogene TRBV3-2) to TRBJ2-2; 7 bases align to TRBD2. This CDR3 is 13 amino acids long. The V segment lost 4 bases and the J segment 6 bases; nucleotides outside the gene matches: 2. In germline, CDR1 is LGHDT, CDR2 YNNKEL (reference sequence). In DNA, the CDR3 is TGTGCCAGCAGCCGTAGCGGGTCCGGGGAGCTGTTTTTT. It yields the protein CASSRSGSGELFF.

This clone is a singleton in its sample. The chain has TRBV27 and TRBJ2-7; D perhaps matches TRBD2 (5 bases). V dropped 6 bases and J dropped 2 bases, with 14 bases sitting between them. Germline lookup yields CDR1 MNHEY and CDR2 SMNVEV (reference sequence). The CDR3 runs 14 residues. The CDR3 protein is CASSGIGIPYEQYF. DNA for the CDR3: TGTGCCAGCAGCGGAATCGGGATTCCCTACGAGCAGTACTTC.

V is TRBV5-5 and J is TRBJ1-2, with unresolved D. The germline CDR1 and CDR2 sequences are SGHKS and YYEKEE (reference sequence). V was cut by 0 bases and J by 8 bases, with 11 bases left in between. The CDR3 is 13 residues long. CDR3 loop: CASSLGGWQGYTF. In DNA form, the CDR3 reads TGTGCCAGCAGCTTGGGTGGTTGGCAAGGCTACACCTTC.

The chain recombines TRBV19 with TRBJ1-2; 9 nucleotides match TRBD1. The CDR3 has 17 amino acids. Per the germline V gene, CDR1 is LNHDA and CDR2 is SQIVND (reference sequence). J lost 0 bases, V lost 5 bases, and 10 bases had no gene match. CDR3 region: CASSSPGQGPPNYGYTF. In nucleotides, the CDR3 is TGTGCCAGTAGTTCCCCGGGACAGGGACCCCCTAACTATGGCTACACCTTC.

Worth noting for this clone: The sample contains more than one DNA sequence encoding this CDR3. The gene calls are TRBV5-1 and TRBJ2-3; tentative D call: TRBD1 (6 bases). The V and J ends lost 1 base and 3 bases respectively, with 6 bases between them. The CDR3 runs to 13 residues. Germline V gene lookup returns CDR1 SGHRS and CDR2 YFSETQ. The CDR3 is CASSLRGTDTQYF. As DNA, the CDR3 is TGCGCCAGCAGCTTGAGGGGGACAGATACGCAGTATTTT.

The chain links TRBV6-2 or TRBV6-3 to TRBJ2-1; TRBD2 agrees at 9 bases. The junction had 14 bases not matched to a gene; V was cut back by 4 bases and J by 7 bases. The CDR3 is 17 amino acids. CDR1 is MNHEY, CDR2 SVGEGT, per germline. The CDR3 coding sequence is TGTGCCAGCAGTTTCACTTATGGCGGGAGGGCCGAAAATGAGCAGTTCTTC. Its protein is CASSFTYGGRAENEQFF.

The V call is TRBV7-2, the J call TRBJ2-3; possibly TRBD2 for D (5 bases). Germline V gene data show CDR1 as SGHTA and CDR2 as FQGNSA. The CDR3 contains 16 residues. The V and J ends lost 8 bases and 3 bases respectively, with 21 bases between them. Written as DNA, the CDR3 is TGTGCCAGCTTCCCCCCGTCTAGCATTCATACAGATACGCAGTATTTT. It yields the protein CASFPPSSIHTDTQYF.

About this clone itself: The junction and the germline gene differ at one end; a read error may be behind it. The chain combines TRBV7-7 with TRBJ2-1; TRBD2 is a possible D gene (5 bases). CDR3 length equals 18 residues. Germline lookup yields CDR1 SSHAT and CDR2 FNYEAQ (reference sequence). The CDR3 loop is CASSPGIPSGSAYNEQFF. For the CDR3, the DNA is TGTGCTAGCAGCCCAGGAATACCTTCGGGGTCGGCCTACAATGAGCAGTTCTTC.

The genes are TRBV9 and TRBJ2-5; D is ambiguous. Germline CDR1 SGDLS, CDR2 YYNGEE. The CDR3 sequence is 16 residues long. V was clipped by 1 base and J by 1 base, with 14 bases between them. CDR3: CASSVRNGQAQETQYF. The CDR3 DNA reads TGTGCCAGCAGCGTAAGGAATGGGCAGGCCCAAGAGACCCAGTACTTC.

This CDR3 reads CASSPGGQYNEQFF. CDR3 sequence (DNA): TGTGCCAGCAGTCCGGGCGGACAGTACAATGAGCAGTTCTTC. This chain connects TRBV6-5 to TRBJ2-1; a weak D match, TRBD1 (6 bases). Deletions cut 5 bases from V and 4 bases from J, with 12 bases between. The CDR3 consists of 14 residues. Looked up from germline, CDR1 is MNHEY and CDR2 is SVGAGI.

The rearrangement joins TRBV5-1 to TRBJ1-1, with a tentative D call TRBD1 (5 bases). CDR1 and CDR2 (germline): SGHRS, YFSETQ. This CDR3 spans 15 amino acids. V lost 0 bases and J 1 base, leaving 10 bases between the germline ends. The chain's CDR3 is CASSLEGARNTEAFF. In DNA form, the CDR3 reads TGCGCCAGCAGCTTGGAAGGGGCAAGGAACACTGAAGCTTTCTTT.

This clone has a single count. V gene TRBV28 combines with J gene TRBJ2-3; 8 nucleotides agree with TRBD2. CDR3 size: 15 residues. V dropped 5 bases and J dropped 0; count of bases not matched to a gene: 4. Germline V gene sequence: CDR1 MDHEN, CDR2 SYDVKM. CDR3 sequence reads: CASSLPSGSTDTQYF. The CDR3, as DNA: TGTGCCAGCAGTCTACCTAGCGGGAGCACAGATACGCAGTATTTT.

The chain is built from TRBV7-9 and TRBJ2-3; no definite D call. The V and J ends lost 5 bases and 0 bases respectively, with 12 bases between them. This CDR3 contains 15 residues. Germline V gene data show CDR1 as SEHNR and CDR2 as FQNEAQ (reference sequence). CDR3 coding DNA: TGTGCCAGCAGCCTAGTAGCTGGCAGCACAGATACGCAGTATTTT. It specifies CASSLVAGSTDTQYF.

This clone was observed at least ten times. The chain couples TRBV28 to TRBJ1-5, with a possible D match to TRBD1 (6 bases). Trimming took off 5 bases at V and 4 bases at J, with 15 bases between the two ends. The germline gives CDR1 MDHEN, CDR2 SYDVKM. The CDR3 has 15 residues. CDR3 DNA: TGTGCCAGCAGTACCGGGGGGGCGCGAAATCAGCCCCAGCATTTT. Translation: CASSTGGARNQPQHF.

The V and J genes are TRBV20-1 and TRBJ1-1; D call uncertain. The germline CDR1 and CDR2 sequences are DFQATT and SNEGSKA (reference sequence). Between the trimmed V and J ends, which lost 3 bases and 5 bases, there was a span of 10 bases. CDR3 length: 12 residues. The CDR3 region is CSASRAGTEAFF. CDR3 sequence (DNA): TGCAGTGCTAGTCGTGCAGGTACTGAAGCTTTCTTT.

This clone has a handful of counts. The chain combines TRBV18 with TRBJ2-7; 13 nucleotides align to TRBD2. The CDR3 consists of 15 residues. The ends lost 4 bases at V and 5 bases at J; junction bases unmatched: 5. CDR1 is KGHSH, CDR2 LQKENI, per germline. CDR3 protein: CASSRGLAGADEQYF. DNA of the CDR3: TGTGCCAGCTCACGAGGACTAGCGGGAGCAGACGAGCAGTACTTC.

This clone was detected a few times. The gene calls are TRBV9 and TRBJ2-5; 8 bases align to TRBD2. CDR1 is SGDLS, CDR2 YYNGEE, per germline. The CDR3 has 15 amino acids. J lost 4 bases, V lost 2 bases, and 7 bases had no gene match. The CDR3: CASSVMAGGRETQYF. CDR3 sequence (DNA): TGTGCCAGCAGCGTTATGGCGGGGGGTCGAGAGACCCAGTACTTC. Drawing the rest from reference TRBV9 and TRBJ2-5, the complete variable domain is DSGVTQTPKHLITATGQRVTLRCSPRSGDLSVYWYQQSLDQGLQFLIQYYNGEERAKGNILERFSAQQFPDLHSELNLSSLELGDSALYFCASSVMAGGRETQYFGPGTRLLVL.